This T cell receptor (beta chain) was recorded in a study of blood T cell repertoires in COVID-19. Looking at the study overall: PBMCs, B-cell-depleted T cells, or T cells were the source of the cDNA or gDNA that made up the material.

V shed 8 bases and J shed 9 bases, with 26 bases lying between them. In germline, CDR1 is MNHEY, CDR2 SMNVEV (reference sequence). This CDR3 has 16 amino acids. Authors' analysis steps: It was from reference gene primer amplification that nucleated cell counts were estimated. TCRdb's table, derived via immunoSEQ multiplex PCR, lists solely in-frame clones and lacks some. That table supplies the V and J calls and clone size; D and trimming were determined from the DNA. The repertoire holds 40,000 to 45,000 clones, with around 94% as singletons. This chain connects TRBV27 to TRBJ2-1, with a weak D call TRBD2 (7 bases). Sequencing was performed on peripheral blood. The receptor comes from a man aged 50-59 years with COVID-19, enrolled during active disease. CDR3: CASGRGRAGVGGEQFF. Here the CDR3 DNA reads TGTGCCAGCGGTCGAGGACGGGCGGGAGTAGGGGGTGAGCAGTTCTTC.